The text below deals with one T cell receptor beta chain. In this sample, this clonotype turned up many times. Its antigen is still unknown. One base away there is no much larger clone; base qualities are not given. The junction carries 11 bases between V and J, which are trimmed by 3 bases and 3 bases respectively. Reading the germline V gene (reference sequence) gives CDR1 LNHDA and CDR2 SQIVND. The CDR3, from cysteine to phenylalanine, totals 14 residues. Only CDR3 DNA remains: 42 bases, in frame from the first base. This specimen's treatment or condition label, per the study, means: in vitro stimulation with specific CMV peptide epitopes to enrich CMV-specific T cells. TCRdb names Illumina HiSeq 1500 as the instrument used. Clones were called with MiXCR by TCRdb after fastp trimmed the public reads at Q25, and only in-frame beta chains were retained. Entries that share a CDR3 protein sequence are merged under the most common genes and DNA. This sample has more than 85,000 distinct CDR3 sequences in its table, and 25% to 30% of those were observed once. The top ten hold about 81% of the sample.

This sample is part of a study of T cell repertoires in cytomegalovirus infection (dated by TCRdb to the late 2010s). A note on the overall study: Peptide stimulations targeted recently identified HLA-C-restricted CMV epitopes, whose presentation resists viral immunomodulation, together with well-studied HLA-B-restricted epitopes. Donor HLA type was relevant to the analysis, because carriage of CMV infection together with the matching HLA type was indicated by public TCR beta signatures.

The full study reports these points: In the ex vivo response, HLA-C-restricted CMV-specific TCR beta clonotypes were dominant, and in two of eight donors the single most frequent clonotype came from this HLA-C-restricted group. In both this cohort and an independent approximately 370-donor cohort, the cumulative frequency of public TCR beta family members distinguished carriers of CMV infection plus the relevant HLA type.

The starting material was CD8+ T cells from cultured PBMCs, obtained from culture after CMV antigen stimulation. The V and J genes are TRBV19 and TRBJ1-1, and perhaps TRBD1 as D gene, on 5 matching bases. This TCR derives from a human donor in good health (CMV status not recorded). Some clones in this sample may be carry-over from other donors' samples. The CDR3 protein: CASSIRGSDTEAFF. The DNA is as follows: TGTGCCAGTAGTATTAGGGGAAGCGACACTGAAGCTTTCTTT. Reference TRBV19 and TRBJ1-1 genes cover what lies past the CDR3, so the full variable domain is DGGITQSPKYLFRKEGQNVTLSCEQNLNHDAMYWYRQDPGQGLRLIYYSQIVNDFQKGDIAEGYSVSREKKESFPLTVTSAQKNPTAFYLCASSIRGSDTEAFFGQGTRLTVV.